This T cell receptor (beta chain) was retrieved from a study of blood T cell repertoires in COVID-19. Study-level background: Sources were T cells, B-cell-depleted T cells, or PBMCs; the material itself was cDNA or gDNA.

Produced via immunoSEQ multiplex PCR; TCRdb's table is partial and in-frame only. The sample lists tens of thousands of clones, around 87% occurring once. CDR1 and CDR2 (germline): SNHLY, FYNNEI. The CDR3 totals 14 residues. V was clipped by 5 bases and J by 6 bases; unmatched bases: 7. This clonotype was obtained from a human donor in a cohort sampled during active COVID-19. The sequenced sample was peripheral blood. V and J are TRBV2 and TRBJ1-2; 9 bases are a match to TRBD1. In nucleotides, the CDR3 is TGTGCCAGCAGTCGTTCCGGGACAGGGAATGGCTACACCTTC. Translated: CASSRSGTGNGYTF.